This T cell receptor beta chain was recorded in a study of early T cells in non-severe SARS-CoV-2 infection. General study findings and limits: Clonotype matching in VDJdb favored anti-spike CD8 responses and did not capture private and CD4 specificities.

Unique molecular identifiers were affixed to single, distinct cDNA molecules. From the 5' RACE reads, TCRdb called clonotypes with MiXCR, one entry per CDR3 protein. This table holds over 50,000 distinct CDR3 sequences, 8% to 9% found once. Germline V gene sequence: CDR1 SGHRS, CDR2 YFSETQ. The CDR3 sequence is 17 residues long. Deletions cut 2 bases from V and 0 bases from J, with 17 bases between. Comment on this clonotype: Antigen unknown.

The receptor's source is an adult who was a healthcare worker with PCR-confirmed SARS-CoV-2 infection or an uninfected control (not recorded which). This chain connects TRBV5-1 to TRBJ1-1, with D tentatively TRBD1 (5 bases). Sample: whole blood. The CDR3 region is CASSLGAGRGMNTEAFF. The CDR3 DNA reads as TGCGCCAGCAGCTTAGGTGCAGGGAGGGGAATGAACACTGAAGCTTTCTTT.